The 6 T cell receptor beta chains below were found in one sample sequenced in a study of somatic mutations in cytotoxic T cells in rheumatoid arthritis. Repertoires were generated with immunoSEQ multiplex PCR, while TCRdb's copy carries only in-frame clones and drops some. The sample includes about 19,000 clones, 65% to 70% seen only once; the top ten take over 15%. The sequenced sample was CD8+ T cells sorted from blood. These receptors came from an adult with rheumatoid arthritis.

The rearrangement uses TRBV5-4 and TRBJ1-1; 9 nucleotides align to TRBD1. The CDR3 sequence is 14 residues long. CDR1 is SGHNT and CDR2 is YYREEE in the germline V gene (reference sequence). The J segment lost 5 bases and the V segment lost 3 bases, leaving 5 bases of the junction unmatched. CDR3 nucleotides: TGTGCCAGCAGCTCCGGGACAGGGTTGACTGAAGCTTTCTTT. Translating gives CASSSGTGLTEAFF. Complete variable domain (other parts from reference TRBV5-4 and TRBJ1-1): ETGVTQSPTHLIKTRGQQVTLRCSSQSGHNTVSWYQQALGQGPQFIFQYYREEENGRGNFPPRFSGLQFPNYSSELNVNALELDDSALYLCASSSGTGLTEAFFGQGTRLTVV.

V usage is TRBV7-9 and J usage is TRBJ2-1; D is unresolved. This CDR3 spans 13 amino acids. Trimming pared 5 bases from V and 2 bases from J, leaving 7 bases between. Germline CDR1 SEHNR, CDR2 FQNEAQ (reference sequence). In DNA, the CDR3 is TGTGCCAGCAGCCTCACAACCTACAATGAGCAGTTCTTC. This encodes CASSLTTYNEQFF.

The chain has TRBV27 and TRBJ1-1; D is ambiguous. V lost 0 bases and J lost 2, with 10 bases in between. Germline V lookup: CDR1 MNHEY, CDR2 SMNVEV (reference sequence). The CDR3 has 15 residues. The CDR3 DNA is TGTGCCAGCAGTTTATCGGGGAGCGTAAACACTGAAGCTTTCTTT. Amino acids: CASSLSGSVNTEAFF.

Only a few counts were recorded for this clone. The chain links TRBV6-5 to TRBJ1-2; 9 nucleotides agree with TRBD1. This CDR3 is built from 14 residues. Losses at the gene ends were 4 bases for V and 7 bases for J; bases not matched to a gene: 7. Germline V gene data show CDR1 as MNHEY and CDR2 as SVGAGI. The chain's CDR3 is CASSWSQGAGGYTF. The CDR3 DNA reads TGTGCCAGCAGTTGGTCACAGGGGGCAGGTGGCTACACCTTC.

V is TRBV19 and J is TRBJ1-5, with D unresolved. CDR1 LNHDA and CDR2 SQIVND come from the germline V gene (reference sequence). The CDR3 has 13 amino acids. Trimming left V 7 bases short and J 6 bases short, with 13 bases between. The CDR3 region has the DNA TGTGCCAGTACCATACACGGCGGTCAGCCCCAGCATTTT. It translates to CASTIHGGQPQHF.

The V call is TRBV9, the J call TRBJ2-5; D is perhaps TRBD1 (7 bases). CDR1 and CDR2 (germline): SGDLS, YYNGEE. CDR3 length equals 15 residues. Trimming cost V 4 bases and J 5 bases, with 18 bases left between them. The CDR3 region has the DNA TGTGCCAGCAGCCCAGGGGGGACAGACACCGAGACCCAGTACTTC. This codes for CASSPGGTDTETQYF.